A selection of T cell receptor beta chains follows, all from one sample in a study of cytotoxic CD8 clonotypes in ibrutinib-treated CLL. Using immunoSEQ multiplex PCR, the repertoire was profiled, and TCRdb retains in-frame clones only, with some absent. Of 150,000 to 250,000 clones in the sample, 72% are singletons; the top ten hold roughly 13%. The specimen comprised PBMCs, sampled after 24 months of ibrutinib treatment. These TCRs come from a human donor with chronic lymphocytic leukemia. Both conserved end residues are part of each CDR3. D genes are given only for firm matches. Expanded clones get a size class; other rows say once, few or many, or leave the size out.

>TRBV5-1|13|few|-|TRBJ1-2
TGCGCCAGCAGCTCTGGGCAGAACTATGGCTACACCTTC
CASSSGQNYGYTF
>TRBV19|13|-|-|TRBJ2-2
TGTGCCAGTAGTAGCCAGAGCACCGGGGAGCTGTTTTTT
CASSSQSTGELFF
>TRBV7-9|18|-|TRBD1|TRBJ1-3
TGTGCCAGCAGCTTAGCCACCGGGACAGGGGGCGCGGGAAACACCATATATTTT
CASSLATGTGGAGNTIYF
>TRBV7-3|17|-|TRBD2|TRBJ2-3
TGTGCCAGCAGCAAGGGACTAGCGGTCTCTAGCACAGATACGCAGTATTTT
CASSKGLAVSSTDTQYF
>TRBV11-3|12|once|-|TRBJ2-1
TGTGCCAGCAGCTTAATAGGGAATGAGCAGTTCTTC
CASSLIGNEQFF
>TRBV5-4|15|-|TRBD1|TRBJ1-2
TGTGCCAGCAGCCTGGACAGGGGGATTTTCTATGGCTACACCTTC
CASSLDRGIFYGYTF
>TRBV5-4|13|-|-|TRBJ2-7
TGTGCCAGCAGCTGGCTAGGGGACTACGAGCAGTACTTC
CASSWLGDYEQYF
>TRBV28|14|-|TRBD1|TRBJ1-1
TGTGCCAGCAGTAGGACAGGGGGGAACACTGAAGCTTTCTTT
CASSRTGGNTEAFF
>TRBV7-3|15|few|-|TRBJ2-2
TGTGCCAGCAGCCGAACAGGATCGAACACCGGGGAGCTGTTTTTT
CASSRTGSNTGELFF
>TRBV4-2|17|-|-|TRBJ2-7
TGTGCCAGCAGCCAAGATCGTATGGGCGGCCCAATGGGGGAGCAGTACTTC
CASSQDRMGGPMGEQYF
>TRBV6-5|11|-|-|TRBJ1-2
TGTGCCAGCAGTACAGGGTACGGCTACACCTTC
CASSTGYGYTF
>TRBV18|15|-|-|TRBJ2-2
TGTGCCAGCTCACCACCGGGCGGGACCACCGGGGAGCTGTTTTTT
CASSPPGGTTGELFF
>TRBV7-2|14|few|-|TRBJ2-7
TGTGCCAGCAGGGACGGGACGGTAACCTACGAGCAGTACTTC
CASRDGTVTYEQYF
>TRBV7-2|14|-|-|TRBJ2-7
TGTGCCAGCAGCTTTAGGGACGGTGCCTACGAGCAGTACTTC
CASSFRDGAYEQYF
>TRBV4-3|15|-|-|TRBJ1-1
TGCGCCAGCAGCCAAAATCATGGGGGTAACACTGAAGCTTTCTTT
CASSQNHGGNTEAFF
>TRBV6-4|15|-|-|TRBJ2-1
TGTGCCAGCTCCCTTCGGGCTAGCTCCTACAATGAGCAGTTCTTC
CASSLRASSYNEQFF
>TRBV30|14|few|-|TRBJ2-6
TGTGCCTGGAGCAACGGGGTCGGGGCCAACGTCCTGACTTTC
CAWSNGVGANVLTF
>TRBV30|14|-|-|TRBJ1-1
TGTGCCTGGATGAAGGACTGGGGAAACACTGAAGCTTTCTTT
CAWMKDWGNTEAFF
>TRBV5-1|16|-|-|TRBJ2-4
TGCGCCAGCAGCTTACAGGCCGGAGTAGCCAAAAACATTCAGTACTTC
CASSLQAGVAKNIQYF
>TRBV28|11|few|-|TRBJ1-2
TGTGCCAGCATACAGGAGGGAGGCTACACCTTC
CASIQEGGYTF
>TRBV20-1|11|-|-|TRBJ1-2
TGCAGTGCCGCGGGCTACTATGGCTACACCTTC
CSAAGYYGYTF
>TRBV28|16|once|-|TRBJ1-1
TGTGCCAGCAGTTCCTCAGGGGCCCCCATGAACACTGAAGCTTTCTTT
CASSSSGAPMNTEAFF
>TRBV5-6|14|-|-|TRBJ2-5
TGTGCCAGCAGGATGTGGGGACCTAAAGAGACCCAGTACTTC
CASRMWGPKETQYF
>TRBV6-1|14|-|-|TRBJ1-2
TGTGCCAGTACCCTGGGCCGGGGGGGCTATGGCTACACCTTC
CASTLGRGGYGYTF
>TRBV5-1|12|few|-|TRBJ1-1
TGCGCCAGCAGCTCAAAGGACACTGAAGCTTTCTTT
CASSSKDTEAFF
>TRBV6-1|14|-|-|TRBJ1-5
TGTGCCAGCAGTGAGCAGGGCTGGAATCAGCCCCAGCATTTT
CASSEQGWNQPQHF
>TRBV27|17|-|-|TRBJ1-5
TGTGCCAGCAGTTTACGGGCGGGGGGTTATAGCAATCAGCCCCAGCATTTT
CASSLRAGGYSNQPQHF
>TRBV27|15|-|-|TRBJ1-2
TGTGCCAGCAGGACCTTGGTTGCCGGCGGGTATGGCTACACCTTC
CASRTLVAGGYGYTF
>TRBV5-4|14|-|-|TRBJ1-2
TGTGCCAGCAGCTTTGGAGGACAGTTCTATGGCTACACCTTC
CASSFGGQFYGYTF
>TRBV29-1|17|-|TRBD2|TRBJ2-1
TGCAGCGTCCAGGAACGCTTACTAGCGCGCTCCTACAATGAGCAGTTCTTC
CSVQERLLARSYNEQFF
>TRBV7-1|16|-|TRBD1|TRBJ1-1
TGTGCCAGCAGCATCCATGACAGGGGAGCTAGGACTGAAGCTTTCTTT
CASSIHDRGARTEAFF
>TRBV27|12|-|-|TRBJ1-1
TGTGCCAGCAGTTCCAGGCAGGGCGAAGCTTTCTTT
CASSSRQGEAFF
>TRBV4-3|15|-|-|TRBJ1-2
TGCGCCAGCAGCCAAGAACCGCGATCGGGCTATGGCTACACCTTC
CASSQEPRSGYGYTF
>TRBV28|12|-|-|TRBJ2-7
TGTGCCAGCATTACCTCAGGGTACGAGCAGTACTTC
CASITSGYEQYF
>TRBV5-6|14|-|-|TRBJ2-7
TGTGCCAGCAGCTCAGACAGCAGCTCCTACGAGCAGTACTTC
CASSSDSSSYEQYF
>TRBV7-2|15|few|TRBD1|TRBJ1-1
TGTGCCAGCAGCGACGGGACAGGCATGAACACTGAAGCTTTCTTT
CASSDGTGMNTEAFF
>TRBV27|14|-|-|TRBJ2-7
TGTGCCAGCAGTCCAAATCCCTCAAGCTACGAGCAGTACTTC
CASSPNPSSYEQYF
>TRBV28|15|-|-|TRBJ2-7
TGTGCCAGCAGTCCCCCTAGCTGGAGGGCCTACGAGCAGTACTTC
CASSPPSWRAYEQYF
>TRBV27|15|few|-|TRBJ1-5
TGTGCCAGCAGTCCCTCGACAGCTAGCAATCAGCCCCAGCATTTT
CASSPSTASNQPQHF
>TRBV18|17|-|TRBD2|TRBJ2-3
TGTGCCAGCTCACCGAACGTAGCGGGAGGGAGCACAGATACGCAGTATTTT
CASSPNVAGGSTDTQYF
>TRBV6-6|15|once|TRBD1|TRBJ1-2
TGTGCCAGCAGTTACGGAGGGGGCGGTTACTATGGCTACACCTTC
CASSYGGGGYYGYTF
>TRBV18|17|-|-|TRBJ1-2
TGTGCCAGCTCACCAGAGGATGGGGGGCACTTCGGCTATGGCTACACCTTC
CASSPEDGGHFGYGYTF
>TRBV28|16|-|TRBD1|TRBJ2-7
TGTGCCAGCAGTTCCCTAGGGACAGGGGGATCCTACGAGCAGTACTTC
CASSSLGTGGSYEQYF
>TRBV9|15|few|-|TRBJ2-2
TGTGCCAGCAGCGTGGTACAGGTGGACAGCGGGGAGCTGTTTTTT
CASSVVQVDSGELFF
>TRBV9|14|-|TRBD2|TRBJ2-7
TGTGCCAGCAGCGCAGGACTAGTCTCCTACGAGCAGTACTTC
CASSAGLVSYEQYF